This T cell receptor (beta chain) was captured in a study of Ad26.COV2.S vaccination and SARS-CoV-2 variants. The wider study: Of the COV1001 trial arms, the Ad26.COV2.S arm included the donor.

The treatment here: roughly 20 received Ad26.COV2.S at low or high dose, single or two shots; 5 received placebo; per-sample allocation not given. Sampling occurred on day 63 after the first vaccine or placebo injection. A Boston donor was an adult aged 18-55 years. The data were produced by immunoSEQ multiplex PCR, yet TCRdb's version contains in-frame clones alone and is incomplete. The sample includes some 340,000 clones, 85% of them seen just once. This TCR came from a person aged 18-65 years who received the Ad26.COV2.S COVID-19 vaccine or a placebo. The specimen comprised peripheral blood, sampled in a trial of Ad26.COV2.S vaccine versus placebo.

In nucleotides, the CDR3 is TGTGCCAGCAGTTTAGGGGGAAACTGGGGCTACACCTTC. Translation: CASSLGGNWGYTF. The chain carries TRBV12-3 or TRBV12-4 and TRBJ1-2; D uncertain. CDR3 length: 13 residues. V was shortened by 1 base and J by 8 bases, with 11 bases between the two germline ends.